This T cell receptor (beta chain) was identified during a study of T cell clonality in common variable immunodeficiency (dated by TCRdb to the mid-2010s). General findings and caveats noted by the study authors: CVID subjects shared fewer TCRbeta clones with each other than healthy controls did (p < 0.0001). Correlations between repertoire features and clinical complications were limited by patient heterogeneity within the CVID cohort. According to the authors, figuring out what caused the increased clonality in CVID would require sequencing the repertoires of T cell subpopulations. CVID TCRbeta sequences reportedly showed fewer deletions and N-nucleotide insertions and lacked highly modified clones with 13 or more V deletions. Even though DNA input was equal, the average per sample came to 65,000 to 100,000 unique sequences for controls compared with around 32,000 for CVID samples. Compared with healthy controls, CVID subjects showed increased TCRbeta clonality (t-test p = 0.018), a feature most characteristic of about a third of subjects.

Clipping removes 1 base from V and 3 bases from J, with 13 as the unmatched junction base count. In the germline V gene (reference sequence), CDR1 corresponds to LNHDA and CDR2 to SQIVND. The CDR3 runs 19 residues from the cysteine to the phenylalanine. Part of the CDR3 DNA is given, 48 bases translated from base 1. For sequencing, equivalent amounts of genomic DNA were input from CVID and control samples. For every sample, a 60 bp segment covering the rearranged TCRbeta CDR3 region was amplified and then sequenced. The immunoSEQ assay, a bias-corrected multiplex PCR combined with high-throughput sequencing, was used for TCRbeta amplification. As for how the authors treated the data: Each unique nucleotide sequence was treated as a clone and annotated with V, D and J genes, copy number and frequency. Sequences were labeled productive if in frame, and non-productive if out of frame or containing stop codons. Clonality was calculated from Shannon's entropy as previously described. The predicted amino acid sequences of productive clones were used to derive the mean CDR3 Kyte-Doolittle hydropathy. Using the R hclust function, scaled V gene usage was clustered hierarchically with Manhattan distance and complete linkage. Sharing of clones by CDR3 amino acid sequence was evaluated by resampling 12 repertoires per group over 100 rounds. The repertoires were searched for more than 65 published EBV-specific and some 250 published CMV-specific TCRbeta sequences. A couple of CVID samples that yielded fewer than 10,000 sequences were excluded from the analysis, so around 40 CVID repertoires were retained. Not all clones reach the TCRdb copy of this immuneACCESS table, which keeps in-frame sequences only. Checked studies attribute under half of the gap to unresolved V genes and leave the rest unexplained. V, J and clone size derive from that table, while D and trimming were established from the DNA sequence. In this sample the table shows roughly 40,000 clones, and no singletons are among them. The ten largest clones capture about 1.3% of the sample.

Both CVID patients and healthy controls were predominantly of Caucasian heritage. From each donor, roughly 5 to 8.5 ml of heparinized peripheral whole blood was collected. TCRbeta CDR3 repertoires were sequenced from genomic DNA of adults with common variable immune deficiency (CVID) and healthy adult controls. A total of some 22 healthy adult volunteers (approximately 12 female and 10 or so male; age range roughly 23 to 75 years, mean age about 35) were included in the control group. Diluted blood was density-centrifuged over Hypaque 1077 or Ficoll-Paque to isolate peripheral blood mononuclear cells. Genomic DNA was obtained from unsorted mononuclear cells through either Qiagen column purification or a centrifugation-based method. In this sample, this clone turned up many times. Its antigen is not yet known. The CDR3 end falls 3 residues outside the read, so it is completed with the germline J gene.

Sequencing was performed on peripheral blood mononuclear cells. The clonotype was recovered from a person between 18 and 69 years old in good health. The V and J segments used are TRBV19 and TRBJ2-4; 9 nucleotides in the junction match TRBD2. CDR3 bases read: TGTGCCAGTAGTATAGTGAAGACTAGCGGAGGGTCGGGCAAAAACATT. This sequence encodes CASSIVKTSGGSGKNI. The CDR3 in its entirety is CASSIVKTSGGSGKNIQYF.